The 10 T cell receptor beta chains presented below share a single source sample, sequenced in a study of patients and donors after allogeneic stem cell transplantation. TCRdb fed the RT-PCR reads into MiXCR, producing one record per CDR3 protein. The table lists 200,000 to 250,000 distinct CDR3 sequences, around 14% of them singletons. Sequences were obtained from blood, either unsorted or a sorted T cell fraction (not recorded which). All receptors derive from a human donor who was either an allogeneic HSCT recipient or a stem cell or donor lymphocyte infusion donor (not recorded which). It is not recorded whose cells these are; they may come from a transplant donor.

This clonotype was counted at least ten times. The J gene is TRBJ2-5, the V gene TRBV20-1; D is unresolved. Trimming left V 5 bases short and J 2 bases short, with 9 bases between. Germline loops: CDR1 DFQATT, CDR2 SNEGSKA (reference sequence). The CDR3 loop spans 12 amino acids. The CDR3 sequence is CSAFFFQETQYF. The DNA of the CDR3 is TGCAGTGCTTTTTTCTTTCAAGAGACCCAGTACTTC.

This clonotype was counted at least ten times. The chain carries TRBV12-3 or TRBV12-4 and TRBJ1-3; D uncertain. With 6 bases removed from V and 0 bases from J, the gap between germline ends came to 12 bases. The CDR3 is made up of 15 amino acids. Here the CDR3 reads CASSLRESSGNTIYF. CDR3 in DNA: TGTGCCAGCAGCCTACGGGAGTCCTCTGGAAACACCATATATTTT.

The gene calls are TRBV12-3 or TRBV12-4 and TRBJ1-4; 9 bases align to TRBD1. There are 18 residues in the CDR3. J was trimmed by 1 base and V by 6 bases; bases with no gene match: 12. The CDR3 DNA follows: TGTGCCAGCAGGAGGGACAGGGCATTTGGAAGAACTAATGAAAAACTGTTTTTT. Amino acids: CASRRDRAFGRTNEKLFF.

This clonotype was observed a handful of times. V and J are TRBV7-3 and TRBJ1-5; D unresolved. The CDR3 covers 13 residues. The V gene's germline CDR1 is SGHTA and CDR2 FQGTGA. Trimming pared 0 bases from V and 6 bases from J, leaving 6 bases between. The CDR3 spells CASSLTPSQPQHF. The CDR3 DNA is TGTGCCAGCAGCTTAACTCCGAGTCAGCCCCAGCATTTT.

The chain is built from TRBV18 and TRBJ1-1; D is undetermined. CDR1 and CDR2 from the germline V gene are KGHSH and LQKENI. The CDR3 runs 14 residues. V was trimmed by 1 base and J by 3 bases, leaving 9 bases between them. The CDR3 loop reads CASSPQGLDTEAFF. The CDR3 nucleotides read TGTGCCAGCTCACCACAGGGATTGGACACTGAAGCTTTCTTT.

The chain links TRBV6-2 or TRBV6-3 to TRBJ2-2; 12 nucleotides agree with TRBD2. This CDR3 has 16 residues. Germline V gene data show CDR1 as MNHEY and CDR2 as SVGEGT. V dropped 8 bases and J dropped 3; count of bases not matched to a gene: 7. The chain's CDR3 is CASRGTSGFYTGELFF. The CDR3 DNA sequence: TGTGCCAGCCGGGGGACTAGCGGGTTTTACACCGGGGAGCTGTTTTTT.

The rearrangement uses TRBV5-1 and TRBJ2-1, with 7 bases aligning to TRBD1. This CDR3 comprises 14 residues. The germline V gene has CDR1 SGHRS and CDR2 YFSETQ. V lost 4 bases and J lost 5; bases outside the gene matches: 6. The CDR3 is CASSKDRNDNEQFF. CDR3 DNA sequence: TGCGCCAGCAGCAAGGACAGGAATGACAATGAGCAGTTCTTC.

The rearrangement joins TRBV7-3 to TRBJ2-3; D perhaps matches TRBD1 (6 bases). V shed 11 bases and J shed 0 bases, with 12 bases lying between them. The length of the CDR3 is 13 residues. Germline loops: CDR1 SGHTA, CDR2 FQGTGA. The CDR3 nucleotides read TGTGCCCAGGGGTGGAGCAGCACAGATACGCAGTATTTT. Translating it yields CAQGWSSTDTQYF.

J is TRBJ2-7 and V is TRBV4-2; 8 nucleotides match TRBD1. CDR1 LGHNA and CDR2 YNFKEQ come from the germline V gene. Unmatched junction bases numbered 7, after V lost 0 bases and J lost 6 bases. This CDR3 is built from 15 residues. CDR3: CASSQEDRDISEQYF. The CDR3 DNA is TGTGCCAGCAGCCAAGAGGACAGGGACATCTCCGAGCAGTACTTC.

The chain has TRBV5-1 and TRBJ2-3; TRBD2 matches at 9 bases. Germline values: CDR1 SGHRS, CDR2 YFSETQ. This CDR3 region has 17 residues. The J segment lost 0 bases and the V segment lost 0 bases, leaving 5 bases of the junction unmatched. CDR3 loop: CASSLGSGGPSTDTQYF. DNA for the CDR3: TGCGCCAGCAGCTTGGGTAGCGGGGGCCCTAGCACAGATACGCAGTATTTT. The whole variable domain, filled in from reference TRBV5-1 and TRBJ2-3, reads KAGVTQTPRYLIKTRGQQVTLSCSPISGHRSVSWYQQTPGQGLQFLFEYFSETQRNKGNFPGRFSGRQFSNSRSEMNVSTLELGDSALYLCASSLGSGGPSTDTQYFGPGTRLTVL.